Below, 2 T cell receptor beta chains from the same sample are listed, as sequenced in a study of blood T cells in healthy people across ages. Combining a sample-barcoded 5' primer with a J-beta primer mix, a second PCR ran for roughly 6 to 11 cycles. TCRdb used MiXCR to reprocess the 5' RACE reads, holding one entry per CDR3 protein. In the table there are around 2 million distinct CDR3 sequences, about 39% of which are singletons. The specimen was blood. These receptors were obtained from a human donor in good health.

The CDR3 sequence is CASSLQQMNTEAFF. CDR3 nucleotides: TGTGCCAGCAGCTTACAGCAGATGAACACTGAAGCTTTCTTT. The gene calls are TRBV7-9 and TRBJ1-1; D ambiguous. The CDR3 covers 14 residues. Germline CDR1 SEHNR, CDR2 FQNEAQ (reference sequence). The germline V and J ends were trimmed by 2 bases and 0 bases, with 7 bases remaining between them.

Concerning this clonotype: The final CDR3 position lacks the conserved phenylalanine or tryptophan, pointing to a likely read error. The genes are TRBV5-6 and TRBJ2-3, with TRBD2 identical over 7 bases. J lost 0 bases, V lost 5 bases, and 3 bases had no gene match. The V gene's germline CDR1 is SGHDT and CDR2 YYEEEE. The CDR3 sequence is 14 residues long. The CDR3 region has the DNA TGTGCCAGCAGTAGACTAGCTAGCACAGATACGCAGTATTTG. It codes for CASSRLASTDTQYL.